Presented here are 14 T cell receptor beta chains from one specimen sequenced in a study of regulatory T cells in long-lasting Graves disease (dated by TCRdb to the early 2020s). The library was made by multiplex PCR. This sample was sequenced with an Illumina HiSeq 4000. iRepertoire HTBI primers and Arm-PCR amplification of CDR3 regions were used to construct TCR beta libraries. Clones were called with MiXCR by TCRdb after fastp trimmed the public reads at Q25, and only in-frame beta chains were retained. Every entry covers one CDR3 protein and lists the most common genes and DNA from its rows. This sample holds about 420,000 distinct CDR3 sequences; approximately 16% were observed only once. The ten largest clonotypes hold 20% to 25% of the sample. The time point label here, explained by the study, means: newly diagnosed GD, antithyroid drugs for less than 3 months. For both TCR sequencing and RNA sequencing, RNA was extracted from PBMCs in TRIzol.

These data were likewise used in another study, on T cells in Graves' hyperthyroidism and ophthalmopathy.

Sequencing was performed on peripheral blood mononuclear cells (PBMCs), taken at new diagnosis, from a patient treated with antithyroid drugs. The source of these receptors is a woman younger than 30 with Graves disease. Donor details come from another sample of the same person, matched by shared clones.

This chain connects TRBV28 to TRBJ1-1; no clear D. V lost 2 bases and J lost 4, with 5 bases in between. The CDR3 is 12 residues long. Germline lookup yields CDR1 MDHEN and CDR2 SYDVKM. CDR3 bases: TGTGCCAGCAGTTTAAGGTTCACTGAAGCTTTCTTT. Translation: CASSLRFTEAFF.

The V gene is TRBV9, the J gene TRBJ2-3; D uncertain. The V end was cut by 4 bases, the J end by 4 bases, with 7 bases between. The CDR3 has 12 residues. CDR1 and CDR2 from the germline V gene are SGDLS and YYNGEE. The CDR3 loop is CASSQGPDTQYF. The CDR3 DNA reads as TGTGCCAGCAGCCAAGGACCAGATACGCAGTATTTT.

This sequence joins TRBV7-3 and TRBJ2-1; tentative D call: TRBD2 (5 bases). CDR1 and CDR2 from the germline V gene are SGHTA and FQGTGA. V lost 4 bases and J 6 bases, leaving 13 bases between the germline ends. CDR3 length: 14 amino acids. CDR3 nucleotides: TGTGCCAGCAGCTCCCTGGACTTTCCCAATGAGCAGTTCTTC. Translation gives CASSSLDFPNEQFF.

This clonotype has just a few counts. In DNA, the CDR3 is TGTGCCAGCCGACCGACAGGGCCTAATGAAAAACTGTTTTTT. Translating gives CASRPTGPNEKLFF. The chain combines TRBV12-3 or TRBV12-4 with TRBJ1-4; TRBD1 matches 7 bases. V lost 8 bases to trimming and J lost 3 bases; unmatched junction nucleotides: 6. The CDR3 length is 14 residues.

The chain is built from TRBV28 and TRBJ2-1; 9 bases match TRBD2. The germline CDR1 and CDR2 sequences are MDHEN and SYDVKM. The V gene end was trimmed by 5 bases and the J gene end by 6 bases; junction bases not matched to a gene: 14. CDR3 length: 17 residues. CDR3 in DNA: TGTGCCAGCAGTCCACATTCGGGACTAGCAGCTTGCAATGAGCAGTTCTTC. Its translation is CASSPHSGLAACNEQFF.

The CDR3 here is CASKPRGGLFENYGYTF. CDR3 nucleotide sequence: TGTGCCAGTAAACCCCGGGGGGGGCTGTTCGAGAACTATGGCTACACCTTC. The V call is TRBV2, the J call TRBJ1-2; TRBD1 might be the D (6 bases). The CDR3 runs to 17 residues. The V end was cut by 9 bases, the J end by 2 bases, with 25 bases between. The germline CDR1 and CDR2 sequences are SNHLY and FYNNEI.

The V call is TRBV30, the J call TRBJ2-7; D unresolved. Trimming removed 1 base from V and 0 bases from J, with 4 bases in between. The CDR3 is 12 amino acids. In germline, CDR1 is GTSNPN, CDR2 SVGIG (reference sequence). CDR3 DNA: TGTGCCTGGAGTGCCCGCTCCTACGAGCAGTACTTC. This codes for CAWSARSYEQYF.

In its sample, this clonotype was seen many times. The chain combines TRBV11-2 with TRBJ2-3; TRBD2 agrees at 9 bases. Trimming at V came to 5 bases and at J to 1 base, leaving 7 bases not matched to a gene. The CDR3 sequence is 16 residues long. Germline V CDR1 and CDR2: SGHAT, FQNNGV. CDR3 in amino acids: CASSPGTSRRTDTQYF. DNA of the CDR3: TGTGCCAGCAGCCCCGGGACTAGCAGACGCACAGATACGCAGTATTTT.

This clonotype has at least ten counts. The chain carries TRBV28 and TRBJ2-2, with D perhaps being TRBD1 or TRBD2 (6 bases each). The ends were cut back, 6 bases at V and 4 bases at J, with 18 bases in the middle. This CDR3 region has 16 residues. Germline CDR1 MDHEN, CDR2 SYDVKM. As DNA, the CDR3 is TGTGCCAGCAGCCAGACACGGGGGCGCAGCACCGGGGAGCTGTTTTTT. It specifies CASSQTRGRSTGELFF.

This clonotype was detected ten times or more. CDR3 amino acids: CSATGGALPTDTQYF. CDR3 DNA sequence: TGCAGTGCTACTGGGGGAGCCCTCCCCACAGATACGCAGTATTTT. This chain connects TRBV20-1 to TRBJ2-3; either TRBD1 or TRBD2 may fit D (5 bases each). Germline V gene lookup returns CDR1 DFQATT and CDR2 SNEGSKA (reference sequence). V was shortened by 4 bases and J by 2 bases, with 16 bases between the two germline ends. This CDR3 is 15 amino acids long.

This clonotype showed up just a few times. This chain's CDR3 is CASSPTTVTDTQYF. The CDR3 DNA reads as TGTGCCAGCAGCCCTACGACAGTCACAGATACGCAGTATTTT. This sequence joins TRBV7-3 and TRBJ2-3; D is perhaps TRBD1 (5 bases). The CDR3 is made up of 14 amino acids. V was clipped by 5 bases and J by 2 bases, with 11 bases between them. The germline CDR1 and CDR2 sequences are SGHTA and FQGTGA.

This chain links TRBV20-1 with TRBJ2-7; 10 bases are shared with TRBD1. CDR1 DFQATT and CDR2 SNEGSKA come from the germline V gene (reference sequence). V lost 4 bases, J lost 5 bases, and 5 bases stayed unmatched. This CDR3 has 13 residues. The CDR3 sequence is CSANGDRGNEQYF. The CDR3 region has the DNA TGCAGTGCTAACGGGGACAGGGGAAACGAGCAGTACTTC.

The V call is TRBV20-1, the J call TRBJ2-7; D ambiguous. Deletions cut 5 bases from V and 1 base from J, with 15 bases between. The CDR3 consists of 14 residues. The germline CDR1 and CDR2 sequences are DFQATT and SNEGSKA (reference sequence). The CDR3 spells CSARGLVGSYEQYF. For the CDR3, the DNA is TGCAGTGCTCGAGGCCTAGTCGGATCCTACGAGCAGTACTTC.

This rearrangement joins TRBV6-1 to TRBJ2-3; D perhaps matches TRBD1 (6 bases). The CDR3 is made up of 14 amino acids. V was trimmed by 7 bases and J by 2 bases, leaving 13 bases between them. CDR1 is MNHNS and CDR2 is SASEGT in the germline V gene. CDR3 region: CASTRDTYTDTQYF. The DNA of the CDR3 is TGTGCCAGCACCCGGGACACATACACAGATACGCAGTATTTT.